These 31 T cell receptor beta chains came from one sample sequenced in a study of blood T cell repertoires in COVID-19. Here immunoSEQ multiplex PCR was the method, and the copy in TCRdb shows in-frame clones only, minus some. Of roughly 410,000 clones in the sample, roughly 90% were seen once. Input material: peripheral blood. The receptors here all came from a woman between 35 and 50 years old with COVID-19, enrolled during active disease.

The chain employs TRBV6-5 and TRBJ2-4, with TRBD1 identical over 8 bases. V was clipped by 7 bases and J by 5 bases; unmatched bases: 10. Germline values: CDR1 MNHEY, CDR2 SVGAGI. This CDR3 spans 15 amino acids. The CDR3 here is CASTRNPGQENIQYF. The CDR3 DNA follows: TGTGCCAGCACCAGGAACCCGGGACAGGAAAACATTCAGTACTTC.

This clone came up a few times. The chain has TRBV6-4 and TRBJ2-1; D perhaps matches TRBD2 (6 bases). The germline V gene has CDR1 MRHNA and CDR2 SNTAGT. Between the trimmed V and J ends, which lost 5 bases and 0 bases, there was a span of 11 bases. This CDR3 region has 15 residues. CDR3 DNA sequence: TGTGCCAGCAGTTTAGCGGCTAGCTCCTACAATGAGCAGTTCTTC. Amino acids: CASSLAASSYNEQFF.

The gene calls are TRBV6-7 and TRBJ2-3; 10 bases align to TRBD1. TRBV6-7 is an ORF, and what it does is uncertain. The V segment lost 7 bases and the J segment 4 bases; nucleotides outside the gene matches: 5. The CDR3 has 14 amino acids. This CDR3 reads CASTGTGDPDTQYF. The DNA for the CDR3 is TGTGCCAGCACCGGGACAGGGGATCCAGATACGCAGTATTTT.

V usage is TRBV10-3 and J usage is TRBJ1-4; D might be TRBD1 (5 bases). The germline gives CDR1 ENHRY, CDR2 SYGVKD. The CDR3 covers 14 residues. V was cut by 2 bases and J by 8 bases, with 12 bases left in between. The CDR3 loop reads CAISEGQGGEKLFF. CDR3 coding DNA: TGTGCCATCAGTGAGGGCCAGGGTGGCGAAAAACTGTTTTTT.

The table lists this clone with a count of one. Germline is not matched at one junction end, which may reflect a read error. J is TRBJ1-2 and V is TRBV7-8; D gene ambiguous. The V gene's germline CDR1 is SGHVS and CDR2 FQNEAQ. The CDR3 runs to 14 residues. The DNA for the CDR3 is TGTGCCAGCAGCTTAAATCTTCGGGGAAAGCTTAAGATCTTC. As protein: CASSLNLRGKLKIF.

J is TRBJ1-2 and V is TRBV6-4; 10 nucleotides agree with TRBD1. The germline V gene encodes CDR1 MRHNA and CDR2 SNTAGT. The ends lost 4 bases at V and 4 bases at J; junction bases unmatched: 6. This CDR3 has 15 residues. The CDR3 DNA reads as TGTGCCAGCAGTGCCCGGACAGGGGGAACCTATGGCTACACCTTC. This encodes CASSARTGGTYGYTF.

The chain joins TRBV19 to TRBJ2-7, with D maybe TRBD2 (5 bases). The germline V gene encodes CDR1 LNHDA and CDR2 SQIVND (reference sequence). The CDR3 totals 14 residues. With 3 bases removed from V and 7 bases from J, the gap between germline ends came to 16 bases. CDR3 DNA sequence: TGTGCCAGTAGTATCGGGGAATTTTCAGGAGAGCAGTACTTC. This codes for CASSIGEFSGEQYF.

In DNA, the CDR3 is TGTGCCAGCAGCTTGGGACTAGCGGGAGGGGGTGAGCAGTTCTTC. Its translation: CASSLGLAGGGEQFF. The V gene is TRBV7-2, the J gene TRBJ2-1, with TRBD2 matching over 16 bases. Germline assignment: CDR1 SGHTA and CDR2 FQGNSA. This CDR3 spans 15 amino acids. After removal of 3 bases from V and 9 bases from J, the junction contained 2 bases not matched to a gene.

The chain links TRBV5-8 to TRBJ1-2, with D uncertain. Germline CDR1 reads SGHTS; CDR2 reads YDEGEE. V was shortened by 4 bases and J by 2 bases, with 9 bases between the two germline ends. The CDR3 covers 13 residues. The CDR3 reads CASSPWRNYGYTF. CDR3 DNA: TGTGCCAGCAGCCCCTGGCGGAACTATGGCTACACCTTC.

This rearrangement joins TRBV19 to TRBJ2-7; D remains ambiguous. CDR3 length: 13 amino acids. Trimming stripped 6 bases from V and 4 bases from J, with 13 bases between. Germline values: CDR1 LNHDA, CDR2 SQIVND (reference sequence). For the CDR3, the DNA is TGTGCCAGTAGCACAGTGGCCAGGTACGAGCAGTACTTC. Protein sequence: CASSTVARYEQYF. The complete variable domain, with remaining parts taken from reference TRBV19 and TRBJ2-7, reads DGGITQSPKYLFRKEGQNVTLSCEQNLNHDAMYWYRQDPGQGLRLIYYSQIVNDFQKGDIAEGYSVSREKKESFPLTVTSAQKNPTAFYLCASSTVARYEQYFGPGTRLTVT.

The V and J genes are TRBV27 and TRBJ1-2, with 9 nucleotides matching TRBD1. This CDR3 has 15 amino acids. V dropped 6 bases and J dropped 8; count of bases not matched to a gene: 13. Germline CDR1 is MNHEY and CDR2 is SMNVEV (reference sequence). CDR3 in amino acids: CASSPRDREISGYTF. The CDR3 bases are TGTGCCAGCAGCCCCCGGGACAGGGAGATCTCCGGCTACACCTTC.

This clone was recorded only once. V gene TRBV11-3 combines with J gene TRBJ1-5; 10 positions match TRBD1. The germline CDR1 and CDR2 sequences are SGHNT and YENEEA. The CDR3 runs to 17 residues. J lost 0 bases, V lost 5 bases, and 7 bases had no gene match. CDR3 loop: CASSGGQGPYSNQPQHF. CDR3 DNA: TGTGCCAGCAGCGGGGGACAGGGGCCTTATAGCAATCAGCCCCAGCATTTT.

The V call is TRBV21-1, the J call TRBJ1-5; TRBD1, as called in the table, went unchecked against the DNA. TRBV21-1 is recorded as a pseudogene. The CDR3 covers 14 residues. The CDR3 DNA reads as TGTGCCCACTCGGGCGCAGGGTCCAATCAGCCCCAGCATTTT. Protein product: CAHSGAGSNQPQHF.

V and J are TRBV12-5 and TRBJ1-6, with D perhaps matching TRBD1 (5 bases). V lost 9 bases and J lost 8, with 11 bases in between. Germline V gene sequence: CDR1 LGHNT, CDR2 FRNRAP. The CDR3 runs 12 residues. The CDR3: CASGGDYSPLHF. The DNA of the CDR3 is TGTGCTAGCGGGGGGGATTATTCACCCCTCCACTTT.

The rearrangement links TRBV7-3 to TRBJ2-1; 8 bases match TRBD2. CDR1 is SGHTA, CDR2 FQGTGA, per germline. The CDR3 consists of 16 residues. With 5 bases clipped from V and 2 bases from J, the junction kept 8 bases outside the gene matches. Written as DNA, the CDR3 is TGTGCCAGCAGCGCCTCCCCGGGAGGGGCCTACAATGAGCAGTTCTTC. It translates to CASSASPGGAYNEQFF.

The rearrangement links TRBV9 to TRBJ2-1, with 8 bases matching TRBD2. The length of the CDR3 is 17 residues. CDR1 and CDR2 from the germline V gene are SGDLS and YYNGEE. Trimming took 0 bases from V and 7 from J; bases not matched to a gene: 12. In DNA, the CDR3 is TGTGCCAGCAGCGTAGGGGGTCGGGCGGGAGGTGGGAATGAGCAGTTCTTC. Translated: CASSVGGRAGGGNEQFF.

The chain joins TRBV2 to TRBJ1-2; D is uncertain. In germline, CDR1 is SNHLY, CDR2 FYNNEI. The CDR3 runs 14 residues. The V gene lost 6 bases and the J gene lost 4 bases, with 15 bases spanning the gap. CDR3 in amino acids: CASRASVIPYGYTF. The CDR3 nucleotides read TGTGCCAGCAGAGCAAGCGTCATTCCCTATGGCTACACCTTC.

This rearrangement joins TRBV9 to TRBJ2-5; D may be TRBD2 (6 bases). Trimming pared 3 bases from V and 3 bases from J, leaving 12 bases between. The CDR3 is made up of 14 amino acids. Germline CDR1 is SGDLS and CDR2 is YYNGEE. The CDR3 spells CASSGGGEEETQYF. Written as DNA, the CDR3 is TGTGCCAGCAGCGGGGGCGGGGAGGAAGAGACCCAGTACTTC.

This clone has only one observation. The genes are TRBV28 and TRBJ2-2; D may be TRBD1 (6 bases). This CDR3 has 15 amino acids. CDR1 is MDHEN, CDR2 SYDVKM, per germline. V lost 2 bases to trimming and J lost 4 bases, with 11 bases between them. CDR3 in amino acids: CASSLTRQATGELFF. The DNA for the CDR3 is TGTGCCAGCAGTTTAACGCGACAGGCCACCGGGGAGCTGTTTTTT.

This clone was recorded once. Other DNA sequences in this specimen translate into the identical CDR3. This chain links TRBV19 with TRBJ2-3, with D unresolved. This CDR3 is 14 amino acids long. V gave up 3 bases and J gave up 0 bases, with 7 bases separating them. Germline CDR1 reads LNHDA; CDR2 reads SQIVND (reference sequence). CDR3 in amino acids: CASSISSSTDTQYF. The CDR3 region has the DNA TGTGCCAGTAGTATTAGCTCTAGCACAGATACGCAGTATTTT.

This clone has only a few counts. The same CDR3 is also encoded by other DNA sequences in this sample. The V gene is TRBV7-9, the J gene TRBJ1-1; 7 bases align to TRBD1. The CDR3 runs 14 residues. Trimming took 6 bases from V and 1 from J; bases not matched to a gene: 5. CDR1 and CDR2 from the germline V gene are SEHNR and FQNEAQ (reference sequence). CDR3 loop: CASSRQGSNTEAFF. CDR3 nucleotides: TGTGCCAGCAGTCGACAGGGCTCGAACACTGAAGCTTTCTTT.

The chain uses TRBV13 and TRBJ2-7, with D perhaps TRBD2 (5 bases). V was trimmed by 5 bases and J by 2 bases, leaving 13 bases between them. The CDR3 length is 14 residues. Germline V gives CDR1 PRHDT, CDR2 FYEKMQ (reference sequence). The CDR3 protein is CASSPWEKTYEQYF. The CDR3 nucleotides read TGTGCCAGCAGCCCCTGGGAGAAGACCTACGAGCAGTACTTC.

This clone was seen a single time. CDR3 in amino acids: CASSVISSGGLSYNEQFF. CDR3 nucleotide sequence: TGTGCCAGCAGCGTTATTTCGAGCGGGGGGCTCTCCTACAATGAGCAGTTCTTC. The chain has TRBV6-4 and TRBJ2-1; 9 bases line up with TRBD2. This CDR3 has 18 amino acids. Germline CDR1 MRHNA, CDR2 SNTAGT. V lost 6 bases and J lost 0; bases outside the gene matches: 12.

The V gene is TRBV7-8, the J gene TRBJ2-5; possible D gene TRBD2, 7 bases. The CDR3 is 14 residues long. Germline V gives CDR1 SGHVS, CDR2 FQNEAQ. Deletions cut 5 bases from V and 1 base from J, with 11 bases between. The CDR3 region is CASSRGTTQETQYF. The CDR3, as DNA: TGTGCCAGCAGCAGGGGGACTACCCAAGAGACCCAGTACTTC.

J is TRBJ1-3 and V is TRBV19, with D maybe TRBD1 (5 bases). From germline, CDR1 is LNHDA and CDR2 SQIVND (reference sequence). V lost 6 bases, J lost 0 bases, and 12 bases lay in between. The CDR3 is made up of 15 amino acids. The CDR3 region is CASRTTGYSGNTIYF. The CDR3 DNA reads as TGTGCCAGTAGAACAACAGGATACTCTGGAAACACCATATATTTT. The full variable domain, completed using reference TRBV19 and TRBJ1-3, is DGGITQSPKYLFRKEGQNVTLSCEQNLNHDAMYWYRQDPGQGLRLIYYSQIVNDFQKGDIAEGYSVSREKKESFPLTVTSAQKNPTAFYLCASRTTGYSGNTIYFGEGSWLTVV.

Points on this clone: Other nucleotide sequences from this sample produce the same CDR3. This sequence joins TRBV7-9 and TRBJ1-1, with D unclear. With 4 bases removed from V and 1 base from J, the gap between germline ends came to 10 bases. The CDR3 is made up of 14 amino acids. The germline gives CDR1 SEHNR, CDR2 FQNEAQ (reference sequence). This CDR3 reads CASSSSTENTEAFF. Here the CDR3 DNA reads TGTGCCAGCAGCTCGAGTACAGAGAACACTGAAGCTTTCTTT.

In this sample, this clone turned up once. The chain combines TRBV15 with TRBJ2-5; 12 bases match TRBD2. Germline lookup yields CDR1 LNHNV and CDR2 YYDKDF (reference sequence). The CDR3 runs 16 residues. The V segment lost 1 base and the J segment 4 bases; nucleotides outside the gene matches: 4. The CDR3 DNA follows: TGTGCCACCAGCAGAGTGTCGGGACTAGCGGGAGAGACCCAGTACTTC. Encoded protein: CATSRVSGLAGETQYF.

This clone has more than one count but fewer than ten. The V call is TRBV3-1 (or the pseudogene TRBV3-2), the J call TRBJ1-2, with a weak D call TRBD1 (5 bases). From germline, CDR1 is LGHDT and CDR2 YNNKEL (reference sequence). V lost 2 bases and J lost 5, with 12 bases in between. This CDR3 is built from 14 residues. The chain's CDR3 is CASSQPDRRYGYTF. CDR3 sequence (DNA): TGTGCCAGCAGCCAACCTGACAGAAGGTATGGCTACACCTTC.

This chain uses TRBV29-1 with TRBJ2-7; 12 bases are shared with TRBD1. The CDR3 is 14 amino acids. The V gene's germline CDR1 is SQVTM and CDR2 ANQGSEA. The trim removed 3 bases at V and 2 bases at J, leaving 2 bases unmatched. CDR3 protein: CSVEGQGATYEQYF. The CDR3 region has the DNA TGCAGCGTTGAGGGACAGGGGGCTACCTACGAGCAGTACTTC.

The rearrangement joins TRBV11-3 to TRBJ2-1; 8 bases match TRBD2. Germline assignment: CDR1 SGHNT and CDR2 YENEEA. The junction had 17 bases not matched to a gene; V was cut back by 4 bases and J by 9 bases. The CDR3 is 17 residues long. The DNA for the CDR3 is TGTGCCAGCAGCTCAAAACGGCTAGCGGGCCCGGGGGGTGAGCAGTTCTTC. It specifies CASSSKRLAGPGGEQFF.

This chain links TRBV6-5 with TRBJ1-6, with 8 bases matching TRBD1. Germline V gene sequence: CDR1 MNHEY, CDR2 SVGAGI. Trimming cost V 6 bases and J 7 bases; bases outside gene matches: 8. CDR3 length: 15 residues. CDR3 DNA: TGTGCCAGCAGATCCGGGGCAGGGGGCAATTCACCCCTCCACTTT. It codes for CASRSGAGGNSPLHF.